This T cell receptor beta chain originates from a study of blood T cell repertoires in COVID-19. In the study overall: Samples came from the United States, Italy and Spain, spanning acute and convalescent COVID-19. Sample material is recorded as cDNA or gDNA derived from T cells, B-cell-depleted T cells, or PBMCs.

CDR3 length: 15 amino acids. Germline V gene lookup returns CDR1 SNHLY and CDR2 FYNNEI. Trimming left V 3 bases short and J 3 bases short, with 12 bases between. Only one count was recorded for this clone. Original processing methods: For nucleated cells, counts were estimated from reference gene primer amplification. The assay was immunoSEQ multiplex PCR, and TCRdb's table has in-frame clones only and misses some. For V, J and clone size, that table is used; D and trimming come from the DNA. This sample has about 32,000 clones, with approximately 86% found just once. The receptor was derived from an elderly woman with active or convalescent COVID-19. The sequenced sample was peripheral blood. The V gene is TRBV2, the J gene TRBJ2-1; D not certain. This chain's CDR3 is CASSDARRLYNEQFF. The DNA for the CDR3 is TGTGCCAGCAGTGATGCGCGGAGACTCTACAATGAGCAGTTCTTC. The entire variable domain, with the rest obtained from reference TRBV2 and TRBJ2-1, is as follows: EPEVTQTPSHQVTQMGQEVILRCVPISNHLYFYWYRQILGQKVEFLVSFYNNEISEKSEIFDDQFSVERPDGSNFTLKIRSTKLEDSAMYFCASSDARRLYNEQFFGPGTRLTVL.